Listed below are T cell receptor beta chains from one sample, sequenced in a study of early T cells in non-severe SARS-CoV-2 infection. TCRdb analysed the 5' RACE reads with MiXCR anew, one entry per CDR3 protein. The data hold 70,000 or so distinct CDR3 sequences, with approximately 11% observed a single time. Input material: whole blood. These receptors came from an adult who was a healthcare worker with PCR-confirmed SARS-CoV-2 infection or an uninfected control (not recorded which). The conserved cysteine and the conserved F or W are not part of the CDR3 here. Each record gives: J gene, V gene, clone size, CDR3 protein. Clone size is not always given. Where it is, it says once, few, many or a class for expanded clones.

j_call: TRBJ1-2
v_call: TRBV28
clone_size: few
cdr3_aa: ASKRVYGENINYGYT

j_call: TRBJ2-1
v_call: TRBV7-2
clone_size: few
cdr3_aa: ASSLEGASGSGKQF

j_call: TRBJ2-5
v_call: TRBV5-4
clone_size: few
cdr3_aa: ASSWAGNQETQY

j_call: TRBJ1-5
v_call: TRBV7-6
clone_size: few
cdr3_aa: ASSPLGPNQPQH

j_call: TRBJ2-7
v_call: TRBV5-1
clone_size: NA
cdr3_aa: ASSSPDRTGGYEQY

j_call: TRBJ2-2
v_call: TRBV28
clone_size: many
cdr3_aa: ASSLGRLHTGELF

j_call: TRBJ2-6
v_call: TRBV20-1
clone_size: few
cdr3_aa: SANPGQSSSGANVLT

j_call: TRBJ1-5
v_call: TRBV27
clone_size: few
cdr3_aa: ASSSPGGWGSNQPQH

j_call: TRBJ1-1
v_call: TRBV12-3/TRBV12-4
clone_size: few
cdr3_aa: ASSSRQRSEAF

j_call: TRBJ2-1
v_call: TRBV11-2
clone_size: few
cdr3_aa: ASSITGRELGEQF

j_call: TRBJ2-5
v_call: TRBV2
clone_size: few
cdr3_aa: ASFWGRQETQY

j_call: TRBJ2-3
v_call: TRBV9
clone_size: many
cdr3_aa: ASSSKGQGADTQY

j_call: TRBJ2-7
v_call: TRBV11-2
clone_size: few
cdr3_aa: ASSLRTSVYEQY

j_call: TRBJ2-1
v_call: TRBV24-1
clone_size: many
cdr3_aa: ATSETNLGDEQF

j_call: TRBJ2-3
v_call: TRBV4-1
clone_size: NA
cdr3_aa: ASSQFGGSMTDTQY

j_call: TRBJ1-5
v_call: TRBV5-1
clone_size: many
cdr3_aa: ASSLSPGENQPQH

j_call: TRBJ2-7
v_call: TRBV5-5
clone_size: few
cdr3_aa: ASSFGTLAYEQY

j_call: TRBJ2-2
v_call: TRBV2
clone_size: few
cdr3_aa: ASSLHSPNTGELF

j_call: TRBJ2-1
v_call: TRBV20-1
clone_size: once
cdr3_aa: SARDVYNEQF

j_call: TRBJ2-1
v_call: TRBV7-2
clone_size: many
cdr3_aa: ASSFNRANEQF

j_call: TRBJ2-5
v_call: TRBV7-9
clone_size: NA
cdr3_aa: ASSDYPEGQY

j_call: TRBJ2-2
v_call: TRBV7-9
clone_size: many
cdr3_aa: ASGIGSGELF

j_call: TRBJ2-3
v_call: TRBV30
clone_size: many
cdr3_aa: AWSVQSDTQY

j_call: TRBJ1-5
v_call: TRBV4-1
clone_size: few
cdr3_aa: ASSLTQGHNQPQH

j_call: TRBJ2-5
v_call: TRBV24-1
clone_size: NA
cdr3_aa: ATSDPGTSVETQY

j_call: TRBJ1-2
v_call: TRBV12-3/TRBV12-4
clone_size: NA
cdr3_aa: ASTQDRGSYT

j_call: TRBJ1-6
v_call: TRBV20-1
clone_size: NA
cdr3_aa: SANREVGSPLH

j_call: TRBJ2-7
v_call: TRBV20-1
clone_size: once
cdr3_aa: SARGTSGGEQY

j_call: TRBJ1-1
v_call: TRBV2
clone_size: NA
cdr3_aa: ASSSGSMAF

j_call: TRBJ1-5
v_call: TRBV20-1
clone_size: NA
cdr3_aa: SARRRNTGGNQPQH

j_call: TRBJ2-6
v_call: TRBV5-1
clone_size: NA
cdr3_aa: ASSAGALSGANVLT